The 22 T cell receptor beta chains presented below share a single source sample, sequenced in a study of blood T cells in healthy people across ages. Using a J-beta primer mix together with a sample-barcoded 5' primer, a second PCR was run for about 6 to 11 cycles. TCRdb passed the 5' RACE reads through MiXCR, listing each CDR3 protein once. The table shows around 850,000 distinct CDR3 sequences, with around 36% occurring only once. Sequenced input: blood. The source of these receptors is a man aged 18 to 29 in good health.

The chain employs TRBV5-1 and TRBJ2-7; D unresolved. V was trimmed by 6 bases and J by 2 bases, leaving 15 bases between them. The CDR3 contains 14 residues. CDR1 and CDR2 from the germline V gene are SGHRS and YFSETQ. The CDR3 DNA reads TGCGCCAGCAAAGAGGCTGGCGGACCCTACGAGCAGTACTTC. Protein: CASKEAGGPYEQYF. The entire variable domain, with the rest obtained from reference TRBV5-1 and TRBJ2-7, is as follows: KAGVTQTPRYLIKTRGQQVTLSCSPISGHRSVSWYQQTPGQGLQFLFEYFSETQRNKGNFPGRFSGRQFSNSRSEMNVSTLELGDSALYLCASKEAGGPYEQYFGPGTRLTVT.

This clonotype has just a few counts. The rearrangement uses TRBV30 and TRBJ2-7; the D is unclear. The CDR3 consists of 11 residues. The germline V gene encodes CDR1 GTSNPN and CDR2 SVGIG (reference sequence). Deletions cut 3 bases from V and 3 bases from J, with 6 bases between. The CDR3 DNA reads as TGTGCCTGGAGCTTAAACTACGAGCAGTACTTC. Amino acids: CAWSLNYEQYF.

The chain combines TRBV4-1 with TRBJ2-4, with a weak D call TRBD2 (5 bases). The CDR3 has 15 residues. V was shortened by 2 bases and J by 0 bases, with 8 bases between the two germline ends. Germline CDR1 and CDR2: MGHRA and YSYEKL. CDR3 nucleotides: TGCGCCAGCAGCCAAAGACTACTAGCCAAAAACATTCAGTACTTC. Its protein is CASSQRLLAKNIQYF.

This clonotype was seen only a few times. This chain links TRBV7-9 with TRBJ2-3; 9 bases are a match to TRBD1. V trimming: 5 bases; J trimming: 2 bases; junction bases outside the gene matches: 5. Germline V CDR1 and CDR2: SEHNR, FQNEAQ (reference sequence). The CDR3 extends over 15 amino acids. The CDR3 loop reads CASSHRDRDTDTQYF. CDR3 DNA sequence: TGTGCCAGCAGCCATCGGGACAGGGACACAGATACGCAGTATTTT.

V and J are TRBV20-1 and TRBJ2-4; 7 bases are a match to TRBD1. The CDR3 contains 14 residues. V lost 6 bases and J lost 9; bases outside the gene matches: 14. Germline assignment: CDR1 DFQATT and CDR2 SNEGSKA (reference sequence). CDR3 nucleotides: TGCAGTGCCCTTCACCCGAGACAGGGAAGCATTCAGTACTTC. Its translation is CSALHPRQGSIQYF.

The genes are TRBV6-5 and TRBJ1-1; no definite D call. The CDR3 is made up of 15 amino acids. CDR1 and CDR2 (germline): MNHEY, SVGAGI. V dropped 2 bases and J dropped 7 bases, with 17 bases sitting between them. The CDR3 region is CASSYEPTGRFEAFF. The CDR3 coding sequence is TGTGCCAGCAGTTACGAACCCACCGGGCGGTTTGAAGCTTTCTTT.

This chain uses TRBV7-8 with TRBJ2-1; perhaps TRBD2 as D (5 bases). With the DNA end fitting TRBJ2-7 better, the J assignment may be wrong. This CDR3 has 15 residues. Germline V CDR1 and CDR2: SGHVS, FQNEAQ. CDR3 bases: TGTGCCAGCAGCTTAGACGGACCCGGCGGGTACGAGCAGTACTTC. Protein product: CASSLDGPGGYEQYF.

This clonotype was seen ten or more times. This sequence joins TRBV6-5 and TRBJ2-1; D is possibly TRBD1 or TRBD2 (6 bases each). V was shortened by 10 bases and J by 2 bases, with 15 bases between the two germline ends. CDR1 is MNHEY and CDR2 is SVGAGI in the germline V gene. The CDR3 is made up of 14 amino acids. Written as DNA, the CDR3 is TGTGCCACCGCCCGGGGGCAAACCTACAATGAGCAGTTCTTC. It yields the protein CATARGQTYNEQFF.

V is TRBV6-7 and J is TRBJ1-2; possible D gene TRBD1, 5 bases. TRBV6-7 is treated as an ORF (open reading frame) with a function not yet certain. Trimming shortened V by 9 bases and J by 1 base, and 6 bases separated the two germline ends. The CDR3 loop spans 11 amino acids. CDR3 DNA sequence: TGTGCCAGTCAGGGTAACTATGGCTACACCTTC. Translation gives CASQGNYGYTF.

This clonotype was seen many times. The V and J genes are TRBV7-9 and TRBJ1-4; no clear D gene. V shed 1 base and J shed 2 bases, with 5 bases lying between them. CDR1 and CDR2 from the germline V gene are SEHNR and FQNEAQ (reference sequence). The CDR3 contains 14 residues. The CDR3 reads CASSLGETNEKLFF. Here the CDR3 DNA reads TGTGCCAGCAGCTTAGGGGAGACTAATGAAAAACTGTTTTTT.

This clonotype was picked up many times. CDR3 protein: CASLPGRGYNEQFF. The DNA of the CDR3 is TGTGCCAGCTTGCCGGGACGGGGCTACAATGAGCAGTTCTTC. The J gene is TRBJ2-1, the V gene TRBV7-2; the D call may be TRBD1 or TRBD2 (5 bases each). The V end lost 8 bases, the J end lost 3 bases, and 14 bases lay between the germline ends. This CDR3 is built from 14 residues. The germline CDR1 and CDR2 sequences are SGHTA and FQGNSA.

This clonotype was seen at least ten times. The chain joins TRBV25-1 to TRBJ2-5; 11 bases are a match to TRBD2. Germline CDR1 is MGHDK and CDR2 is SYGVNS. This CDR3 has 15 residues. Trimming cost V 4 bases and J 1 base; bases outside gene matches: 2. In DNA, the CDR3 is TGTGCCAGCAGTGGAACTAGCGGGGGCCAAGAGACCCAGTACTTC. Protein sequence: CASSGTSGGQETQYF.

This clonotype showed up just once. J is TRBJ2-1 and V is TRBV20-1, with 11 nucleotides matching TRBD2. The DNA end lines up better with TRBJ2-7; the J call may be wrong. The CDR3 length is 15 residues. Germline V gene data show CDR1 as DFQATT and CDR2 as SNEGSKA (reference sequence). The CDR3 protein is CSATETSGKYNEQYF. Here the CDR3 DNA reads TGCAGTGCTACTGAGACTAGCGGGAAGTACAATGAGCAGTACTTC.

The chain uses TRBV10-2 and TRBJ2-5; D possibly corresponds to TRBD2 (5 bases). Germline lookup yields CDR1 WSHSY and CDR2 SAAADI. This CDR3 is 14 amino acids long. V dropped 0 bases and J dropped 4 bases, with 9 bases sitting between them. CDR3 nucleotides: TGCGCCAGCAGTGAGTCCCGGCTAGCAGAGACCCAGTACTTC. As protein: CASSESRLAETQYF.

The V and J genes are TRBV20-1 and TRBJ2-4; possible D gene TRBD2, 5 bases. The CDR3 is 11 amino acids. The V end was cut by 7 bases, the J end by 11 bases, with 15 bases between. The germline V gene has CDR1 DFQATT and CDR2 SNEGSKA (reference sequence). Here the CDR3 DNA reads TGCAGTGTATTCGACGGGGTTGTTCAGTACTTC. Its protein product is CSVFDGVVQYF.

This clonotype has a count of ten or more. The CDR3 spells CASSPGQAFQETQYF. Written as DNA, the CDR3 is TGTGCCAGCAGTCCGGGACAGGCTTTCCAAGAGACCCAGTACTTC. The gene calls are TRBV28 and TRBJ2-5, with TRBD1 matching 8 bases. This CDR3 region has 15 residues. Germline V gene data show CDR1 as MDHEN and CDR2 as SYDVKM. V was pared by 5 bases and J by 1 base, with 6 bases of the junction left unmatched.

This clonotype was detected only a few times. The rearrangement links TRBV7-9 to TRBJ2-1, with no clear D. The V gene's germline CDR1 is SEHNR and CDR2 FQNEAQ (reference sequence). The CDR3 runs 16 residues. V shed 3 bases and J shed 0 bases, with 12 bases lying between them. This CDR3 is CASSFLSSNSYNEQFF. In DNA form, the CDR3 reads TGTGCCAGCAGCTTCCTGTCCAGCAACTCCTACAATGAGCAGTTCTTC.

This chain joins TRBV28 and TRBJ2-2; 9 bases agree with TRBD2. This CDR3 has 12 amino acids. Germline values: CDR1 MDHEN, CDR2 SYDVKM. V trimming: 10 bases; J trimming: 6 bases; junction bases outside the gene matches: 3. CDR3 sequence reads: CATGTSPGELFF. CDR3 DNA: TGTGCCACCGGGACTAGCCCCGGGGAGCTGTTTTTT.

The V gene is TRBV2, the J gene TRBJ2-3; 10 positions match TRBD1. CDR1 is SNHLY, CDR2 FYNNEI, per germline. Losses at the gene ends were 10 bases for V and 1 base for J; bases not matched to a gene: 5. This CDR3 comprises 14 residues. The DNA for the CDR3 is TGTGCCACCCGGGACAGGGGAGGCACAGATACGCAGTATTTT. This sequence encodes CATRDRGGTDTQYF.

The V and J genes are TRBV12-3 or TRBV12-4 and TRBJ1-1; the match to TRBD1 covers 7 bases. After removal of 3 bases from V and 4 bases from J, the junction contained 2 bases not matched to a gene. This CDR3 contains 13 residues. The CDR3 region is CASSFDRATEAFF. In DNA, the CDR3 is TGTGCCAGCAGTTTTGACAGGGCCACTGAAGCTTTCTTT.

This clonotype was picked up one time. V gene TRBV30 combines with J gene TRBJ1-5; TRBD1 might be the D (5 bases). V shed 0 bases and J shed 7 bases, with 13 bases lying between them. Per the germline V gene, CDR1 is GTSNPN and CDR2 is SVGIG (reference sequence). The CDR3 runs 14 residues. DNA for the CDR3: TGTGCCTGGAGTGTTGGTCAGGGAATGCAGCCCCAGCATTTT. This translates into CAWSVGQGMQPQHF. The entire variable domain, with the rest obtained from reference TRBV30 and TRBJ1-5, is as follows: SQTIHQWPATLVQPVGSPLSLECTVEGTSNPNLYWYRQAAGRGLQLLFYSVGIGQISSEVPQNLSASRPQDRQFILSSKKLLLSDSGFYLCAWSVGQGMQPQHFGDGTRLSIL.

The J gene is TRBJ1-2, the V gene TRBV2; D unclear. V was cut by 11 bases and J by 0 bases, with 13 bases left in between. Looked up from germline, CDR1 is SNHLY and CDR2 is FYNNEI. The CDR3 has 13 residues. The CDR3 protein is CAYPEKANYGYTF. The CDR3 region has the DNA TGTGCCTACCCCGAGAAGGCTAACTATGGCTACACCTTC.